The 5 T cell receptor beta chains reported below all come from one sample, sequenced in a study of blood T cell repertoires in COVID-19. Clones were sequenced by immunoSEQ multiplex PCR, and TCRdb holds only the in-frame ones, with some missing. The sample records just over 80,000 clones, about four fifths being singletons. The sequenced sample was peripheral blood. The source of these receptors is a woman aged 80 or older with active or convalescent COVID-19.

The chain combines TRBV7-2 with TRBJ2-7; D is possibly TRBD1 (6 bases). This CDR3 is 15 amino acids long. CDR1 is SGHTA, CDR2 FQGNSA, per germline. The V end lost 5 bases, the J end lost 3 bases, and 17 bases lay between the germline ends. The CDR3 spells CASSPLADRFYEQYF. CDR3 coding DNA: TGTGCCAGCAGCCCACTGGCCGACAGGTTCTACGAGCAGTACTTC.

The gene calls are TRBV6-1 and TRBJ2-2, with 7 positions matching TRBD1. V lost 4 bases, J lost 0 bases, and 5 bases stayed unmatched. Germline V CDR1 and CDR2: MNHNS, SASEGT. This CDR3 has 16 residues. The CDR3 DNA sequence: TGTGCCAGCAGTGTCCTACAGGGGCCGAACACCGGGGAGCTGTTTTTT. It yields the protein CASSVLQGPNTGELFF.

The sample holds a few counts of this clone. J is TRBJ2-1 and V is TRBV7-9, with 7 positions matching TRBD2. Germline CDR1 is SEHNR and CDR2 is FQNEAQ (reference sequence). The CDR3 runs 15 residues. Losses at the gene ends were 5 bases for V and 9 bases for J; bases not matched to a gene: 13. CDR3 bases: TGTGCCAGCAGCCCCTCGGGGGGTTCAACGGTTGAGCAGTTCTTC. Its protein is CASSPSGGSTVEQFF.

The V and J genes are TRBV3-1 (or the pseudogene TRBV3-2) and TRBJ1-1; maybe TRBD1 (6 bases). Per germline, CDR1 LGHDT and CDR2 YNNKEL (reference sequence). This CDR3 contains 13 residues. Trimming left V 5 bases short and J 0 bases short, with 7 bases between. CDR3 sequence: CASSGQLNTEAFF. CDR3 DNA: TGTGCCAGCAGCGGACAGTTGAACACTGAAGCTTTCTTT.

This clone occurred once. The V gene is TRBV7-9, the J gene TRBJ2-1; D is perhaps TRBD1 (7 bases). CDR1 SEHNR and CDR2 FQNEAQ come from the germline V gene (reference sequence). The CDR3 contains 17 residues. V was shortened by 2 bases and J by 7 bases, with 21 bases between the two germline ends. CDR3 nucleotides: TGTGCCAGCAGCTTACGGAGGGGGACAGATCCTAGTAATGAGCAGTTCTTC. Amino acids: CASSLRRGTDPSNEQFF.